The subject of this entry is one TCR beta chain. The sample belongs to a study of blood T cells in healthy people across ages. The V gene lost 3 bases and the J gene lost 1 base, with 9 bases spanning the gap. The CDR3 consists of 15 residues. Germline CDR1 reads SGHAT; CDR2 reads FQDESV (reference sequence). The use of a sample-barcoded 5' primer and a J-beta primer mix characterized a second PCR of roughly 7 to 11 cycles. Using its own MiXCR run on the 5' RACE reads, TCRdb lists one record per CDR3 protein. The table has hundreds of thousands of distinct CDR3 sequences, under 55% seen once. The sequence was obtained from a man in his sixties in good health. J is TRBJ2-2 and V is TRBV11-1; tentative D call: TRBD1 (5 bases). Sequenced sample: blood. CDR3 nucleotides: TGTGCCAGCAGCTTTGGTCAGGGGAACACCGGGGAGCTGTTTTTT. Protein product: CASSFGQGNTGELFF.